A selection of T cell receptor beta chains follows, all from one sample in a study of T cells expressing NK-cell markers. From the 5' RACE reads, TCRdb lists one entry per CDR3 protein and no DNA. Its table records about 460,000 distinct CDR3 sequences. What was sequenced was blood T cells: a sorted CD56 or NKG2C T cell subset, CD4+ or CD8+ T cells, or bulk PBMC T cells (not recorded which). The receptor set was obtained from a woman between 50 and 59 years old in good health. Both conserved end residues are part of each CDR3.

v_call,j_call,cdr3_aa
TRBV11-1,TRBJ2-3,CASSLWASGTYTDTQYF
TRBV6-5,TRBJ1-5,CASSRRGGRGNQPQHF
TRBV12-5,TRBJ2-7,CASGTGNGQGGNEQYF
TRBV5-1,TRBJ1-1,CASSRDRHEAFF
TRBV7-9,TRBJ2-5,CASSPPGQGETQYF
TRBV5-1,TRBJ2-5,CASSVITTRETQYF
TRBV11-3,TRBJ2-1,CASTLFRTYNEQFF
TRBV12-3/TRBV12-4,TRBJ2-3,CASSLGLAGDLRNTQYF
TRBV6-4,TRBJ2-4,CASTRTRTYLAKNIQYF
TRBV6-5,TRBJ2-2,CATVDLAGTRPTGELFF
TRBV30,TRBJ2-1,CAWRGRPRNEQFF
TRBV5-1,TRBJ2-3,CASSHAGQNTDTQYF
TRBV7-9,TRBJ1-1,CASIPGGGAEAFF
TRBV7-8,TRBJ1-4,CASSLARQPTATNEKLFF
TRBV5-5,TRBJ1-4,CASSFSRGSLEEKLFF
TRBV24-1,TRBJ2-5,CATGPGGALQIAQETQYF
TRBV7-9,TRBJ2-3,CASSPGFTSTDTQYF
TRBV20-1,TRBJ2-7,CSTHGTRYDEQYF
TRBV7-2,TRBJ2-7,CASSLVSGIPKGEQYF
TRBV10-3,TRBJ2-7,CAISQDSYEQYF
TRBV4-1,TRBJ1-3,CASSQGPGKTGNTIYF
TRBV4-2,TRBJ1-5,CASSQTFDRVSNQPQHF
TRBV4-1,TRBJ2-2,CASSRLRGSGRVNTGELFF
TRBV18,TRBJ2-1,CASSPLSPSGAGEQFF
TRBV3-1,TRBJ2-1,CASSESGRAGEQFF
TRBV7-9,TRBJ2-2,CASSLGLSVGELFF
TRBV12-3/TRBV12-4,TRBJ2-2,CASRQAGSIGELFF
TRBV19,TRBJ2-4,CASSSSRPGVQGKNIQYF
TRBV7-2,TRBJ2-3,CAKGGMGGDTQYF
TRBV10-3,TRBJ2-7,CAISSLGGLYEQYF
TRBV7-9,TRBJ2-2,CASSLGGINTGELFF
TRBV15,TRBJ1-5,CATSRDHDSNQPQHF
TRBV20-1,TRBJ2-5,CSAVDSWKETQYF
TRBV29-1,TRBJ1-1,CSVGPGGFEAFF
TRBV27,TRBJ2-4,CASSPRGQLAKNIQYF
TRBV7-2,TRBJ2-4,CASSSSGLAGRDGKNIQYF
TRBV12-3/TRBV12-4,TRBJ2-1,CASSLLGQGGNEQFF
TRBV25-1,TRBJ1-5,CASSRQGAGQPQHF
TRBV6-5,TRBJ2-1,CASSYSGGSGSYNEQFF
TRBV3-1,TRBJ2-1,CASSRIAGNSAEQFF
TRBV3-1,TRBJ2-1,CASSQATSGTYNEQFF
TRBV12-3/TRBV12-4,TRBJ1-2,CASSLKMGNNYGYTF
TRBV12-3/TRBV12-4,TRBJ2-5,CASSFDLWDFSEETQYF
TRBV12-3/TRBV12-4,TRBJ2-1,CASSFSSLAGGNEQFF
TRBV10-3,TRBJ2-1,CAIIGGGNNEQFF
TRBV7-6,TRBJ2-2,CASSLSEGELFF
TRBV12-3/TRBV12-4,TRBJ2-2,CASSLKTGGPTGELFF
TRBV20-1,TRBJ2-3,CSAISFAKTTDTQYF
TRBV5-4,TRBJ1-2,CASSLVRTGPYGYTF
TRBV3-1,TRBJ2-5,CASSLPIGLAAQETQYF
TRBV4-1,TRBJ2-7,CASSQVLRYEQYF
TRBV20-1,TRBJ2-6,CSARSETKVYSGANVLTF
TRBV3-1,TRBJ1-2,CASSQDLGFHGYTF
TRBV5-1,TRBJ2-3,CASSPGLAGMGTQYF
TRBV20-1,TRBJ2-1,CSASVGSGRSYQFF
TRBV20-1,TRBJ2-1,CSVWTPFLAGGVNEQFF
TRBV6-5,TRBJ2-5,CASSYLTTQYF
TRBV20-1,TRBJ1-5,CSASLQQAGGQPQHF
TRBV11-2,TRBJ2-1,CASSFTSKSSYNEQFF